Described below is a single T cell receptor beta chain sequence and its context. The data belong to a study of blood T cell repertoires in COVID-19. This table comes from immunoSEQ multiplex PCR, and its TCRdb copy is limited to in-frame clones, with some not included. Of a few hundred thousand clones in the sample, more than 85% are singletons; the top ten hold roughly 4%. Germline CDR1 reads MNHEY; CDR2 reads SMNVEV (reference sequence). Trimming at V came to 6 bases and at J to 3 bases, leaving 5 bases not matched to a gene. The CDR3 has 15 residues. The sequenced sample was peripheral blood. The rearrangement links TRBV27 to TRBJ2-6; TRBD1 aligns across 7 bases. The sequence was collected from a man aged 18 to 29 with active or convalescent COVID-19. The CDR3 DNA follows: TGTGCCAGCAGAAGACAGGGTAATGGGGCCAACGTCCTGACTTTC. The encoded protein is CASRRQGNGANVLTF.